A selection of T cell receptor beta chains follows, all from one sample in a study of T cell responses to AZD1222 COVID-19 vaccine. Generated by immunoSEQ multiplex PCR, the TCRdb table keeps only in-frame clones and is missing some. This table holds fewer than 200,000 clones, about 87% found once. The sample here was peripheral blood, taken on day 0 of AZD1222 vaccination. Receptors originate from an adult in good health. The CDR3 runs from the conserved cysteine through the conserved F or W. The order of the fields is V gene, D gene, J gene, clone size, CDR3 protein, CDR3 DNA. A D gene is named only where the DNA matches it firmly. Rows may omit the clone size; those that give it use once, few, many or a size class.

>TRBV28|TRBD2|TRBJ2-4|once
CASSSSGIAKNIQYF
TGTGCCAGCAGTTCTAGCGGAATAGCCAAAAACATTCAGTACTTC
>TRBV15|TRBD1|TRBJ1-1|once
CATSRGRGMNTEAFF
TGTGCCACCAGCAGAGGCAGGGGGATGAACACTGAAGCTTTCTTT
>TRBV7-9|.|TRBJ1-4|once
CASSLGVTVHEKLFF
TGTGCCAGCAGCTTAGGTGTAACAGTTCATGAAAAACTGTTTTTT
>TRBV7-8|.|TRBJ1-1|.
CASSTNSRGTEAFF
TGTGCCAGCAGCACAAACAGCAGGGGCACTGAAGCTTTCTTT
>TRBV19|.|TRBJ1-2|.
CASSIEDGVPGYGYTF
TGTGCCAGTAGTATAGAGGACGGGGTTCCGGGCTATGGCTACACCTTC
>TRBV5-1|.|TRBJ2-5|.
CASSFQGGASLQETQYF
TGCGCCAGCAGCTTTCAAGGGGGGGCCTCCCTCCAAGAGACCCAGTACTTC
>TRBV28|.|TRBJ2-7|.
CASTDGGADYEQYF
TGTGCCAGCACCGATGGGGGGGCCGACTACGAGCAGTACTTC
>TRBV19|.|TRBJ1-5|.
CASSIRSGAGQPQHF
TGTGCCAGTAGTATTCGGTCAGGGGCCGGTCAGCCCCAGCATTTT
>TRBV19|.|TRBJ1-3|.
CASTIGPNSGNTIYF
TGTGCCAGTACCATAGGTCCCAACTCTGGAAACACCATATATTTT
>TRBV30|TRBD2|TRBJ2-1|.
CAWSVLFSGGYNEQFF
TGTGCCTGGAGTGTACTATTCAGCGGGGGCTACAATGAGCAGTTCTTC
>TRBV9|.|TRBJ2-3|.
CASSVEAVLGDTQYF
TGTGCCAGCAGCGTAGAGGCCGTTTTGGGAGATACGCAGTATTTT
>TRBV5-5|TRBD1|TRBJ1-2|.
CASSIGQGDGYTF
TGTGCCAGCAGCATTGGACAGGGCGATGGCTACACCTTC
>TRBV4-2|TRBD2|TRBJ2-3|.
CASSQDQGLAQSTDTQYF
TGTGCCAGCAGCCAAGATCAGGGACTAGCCCAGAGCACAGATACGCAGTATTTT
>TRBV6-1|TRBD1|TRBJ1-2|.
CASSDLGQGPLSNYGYTF
TGTGCCAGCAGTGACCTCGGACAGGGTCCCCTCTCTAACTATGGCTACACCTTC
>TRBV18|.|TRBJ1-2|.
CASSQGYGYTF
TGTGCCAGCTCACAGGGCTATGGCTACACCTTC
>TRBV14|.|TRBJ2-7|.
CASSPSVHEQYF
TGTGCCAGCAGCCCCTCGGTCCACGAGCAGTACTTC
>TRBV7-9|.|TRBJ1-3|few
CASRGRRNTIYF
TGTGCCAGCAGGGGCCGTCGAAACACCATATATTTT
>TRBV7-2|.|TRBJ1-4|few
CASSSREGGAAGKLFF
TGTGCCAGCAGCTCCCGGGAGGGGGGGGCAGCCGGAAAACTGTTTTTT
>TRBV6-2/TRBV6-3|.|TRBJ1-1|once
CASSYGQMNTEAFF
TGTGCCAGCAGTTACGGGCAGATGAACACTGAAGCTTTCTTT
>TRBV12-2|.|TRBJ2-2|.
CASRLAFFLGELFF
TGTGCAAGTCGCTTAGCGTTTTTTCTCGGGGAGCTGTTTTTT
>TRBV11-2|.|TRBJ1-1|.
CASSWTLGTEAFF
TGTGCCAGCAGCTGGACCCTAGGCACTGAAGCTTTCTTT
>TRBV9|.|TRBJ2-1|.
CASSAVDRSSYNEQFF
TGTGCCAGCAGCGCCGTAGACAGAAGCTCCTACAATGAGCAGTTCTTC
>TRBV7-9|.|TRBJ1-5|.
CASSTTMEGWNQPQHF
TGTGCCAGCAGCACTACAATGGAGGGGTGGAATCAGCCCCAGCATTTT
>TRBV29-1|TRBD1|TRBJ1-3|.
CSVEDRGTGNTIYF
TGCAGCGTTGAGGACAGGGGAACTGGAAACACCATATATTTT
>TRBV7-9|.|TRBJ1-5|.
CASSRGGASDQPQHF
TGTGCCAGCAGCCGAGGAGGGGCCTCGGATCAGCCCCAGCATTTT
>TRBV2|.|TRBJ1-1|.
CASSFRGLNTEAFF
TGTGCCAGCAGCTTCCGGGGGCTGAACACTGAAGCTTTCTTT
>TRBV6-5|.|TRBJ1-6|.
CATSSDNSPLHF
TGTGCCACCTCCTCGGATAATTCACCCCTCCACTTT
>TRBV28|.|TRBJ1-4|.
CASSLPDFEKLFF
TGTGCCAGCAGTTTACCCGACTTTGAAAAACTGTTTTTT